The clone carrying this T cell receptor beta chain was counted between two and nine times. Its antigen is as yet unknown. With 6 bases clipped from V and 1 base from J, the junction kept 8 bases outside the gene matches. Looked up from germline, CDR1 is SQVTM and CDR2 is ANQGSEA. The CDR3 length is 16 residues. The data derive from a study of shared clonotypes between healthy human individuals. Background on the study: Sampling drew on donors who were two women and three men aged 18 to 49. Study outcomes and limitations: Clonotype sharing among donors was expected to depend on sequencing depth.

Some clones are missing from TCRdb's copy, which holds only in-frame ones; the method was immunoSEQ multiplex PCR. The sample lists some 530,000 clones; approximately 82% were seen once. The chain joins TRBV29-1 to TRBJ2-3; 12 bases line up with TRBD2. This TCR derives from a woman in her 40s in good health. Some clones in this sample may be carry-over from other donors' samples. Sequencing was done on a sample of PBMCs. The CDR3 spells CSVGLAGGPRTDTQYF. As DNA, the CDR3 is TGCAGCGTAGGGCTAGCGGGAGGGCCCCGCACAGATACGCAGTATTTT.